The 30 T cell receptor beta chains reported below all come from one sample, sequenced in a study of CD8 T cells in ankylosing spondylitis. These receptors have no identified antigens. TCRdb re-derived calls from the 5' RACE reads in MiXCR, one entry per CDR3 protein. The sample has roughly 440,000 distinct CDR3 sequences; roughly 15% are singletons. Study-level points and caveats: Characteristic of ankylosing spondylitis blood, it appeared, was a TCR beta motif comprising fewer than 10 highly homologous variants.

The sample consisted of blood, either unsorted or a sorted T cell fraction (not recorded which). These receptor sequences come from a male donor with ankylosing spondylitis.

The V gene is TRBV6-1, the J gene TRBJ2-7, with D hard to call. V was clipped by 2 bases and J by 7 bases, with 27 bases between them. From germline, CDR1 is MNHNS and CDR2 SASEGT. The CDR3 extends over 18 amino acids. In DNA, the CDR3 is TGTGCCAGCAGTGAACTGGGTAGAGGTGGGCTCGCTACGTGGGAGCAGTACTTC. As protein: CASSELGRGGLATWEQYF.

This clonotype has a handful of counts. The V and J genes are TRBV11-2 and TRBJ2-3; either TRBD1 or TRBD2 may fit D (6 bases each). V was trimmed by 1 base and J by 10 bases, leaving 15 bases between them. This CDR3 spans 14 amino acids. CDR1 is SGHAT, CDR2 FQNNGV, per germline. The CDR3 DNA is TGTGCCAGCAGCTTAGCGAAAGGGGGGATGGCGCAGTATTTT. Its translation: CASSLAKGGMAQYF.

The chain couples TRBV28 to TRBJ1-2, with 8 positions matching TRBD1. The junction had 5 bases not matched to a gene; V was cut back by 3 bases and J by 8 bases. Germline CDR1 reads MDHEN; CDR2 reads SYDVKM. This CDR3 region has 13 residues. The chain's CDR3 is CASSFQGARGYTF. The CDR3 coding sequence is TGTGCCAGCAGTTTCCAGGGGGCGCGCGGCTACACCTTC.

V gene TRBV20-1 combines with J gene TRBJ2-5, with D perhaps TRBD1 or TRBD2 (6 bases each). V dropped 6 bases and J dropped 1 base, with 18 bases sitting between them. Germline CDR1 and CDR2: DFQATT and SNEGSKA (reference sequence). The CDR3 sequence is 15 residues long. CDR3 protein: CSAVRGGRGQETQYF. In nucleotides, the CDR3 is TGCAGTGCCGTTCGAGGGGGGCGGGGCCAAGAGACCCAGTACTTC.

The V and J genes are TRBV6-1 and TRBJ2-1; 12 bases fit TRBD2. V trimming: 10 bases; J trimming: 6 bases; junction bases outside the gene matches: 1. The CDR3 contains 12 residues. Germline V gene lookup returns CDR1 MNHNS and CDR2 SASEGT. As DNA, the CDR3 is TGTGCCACTAGCGGGAGGGTCAATGAGCAGTTCTTC. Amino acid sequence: CATSGRVNEQFF.

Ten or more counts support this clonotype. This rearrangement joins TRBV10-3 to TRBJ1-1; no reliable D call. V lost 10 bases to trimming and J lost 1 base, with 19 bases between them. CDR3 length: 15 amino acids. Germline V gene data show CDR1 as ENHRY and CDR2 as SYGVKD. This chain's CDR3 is CATQDLGRKNTEAFF. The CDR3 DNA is TGTGCCACCCAGGACCTTGGACGGAAGAACACTGAAGCTTTCTTT.

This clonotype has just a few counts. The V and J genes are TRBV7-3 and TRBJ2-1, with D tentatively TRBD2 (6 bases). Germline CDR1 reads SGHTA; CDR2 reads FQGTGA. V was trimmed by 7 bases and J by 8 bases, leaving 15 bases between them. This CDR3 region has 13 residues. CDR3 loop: CASTLEGHDEQFF. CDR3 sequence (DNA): TGTGCCAGCACTTTGGAGGGCCATGATGAGCAGTTCTTC.

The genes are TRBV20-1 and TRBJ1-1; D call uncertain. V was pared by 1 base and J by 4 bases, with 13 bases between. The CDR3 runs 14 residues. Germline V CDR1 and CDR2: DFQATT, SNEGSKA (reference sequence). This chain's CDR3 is CSARVRPTSTEAFF. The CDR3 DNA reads TGCAGTGCTAGAGTCCGCCCCACGAGCACTGAAGCTTTCTTT.

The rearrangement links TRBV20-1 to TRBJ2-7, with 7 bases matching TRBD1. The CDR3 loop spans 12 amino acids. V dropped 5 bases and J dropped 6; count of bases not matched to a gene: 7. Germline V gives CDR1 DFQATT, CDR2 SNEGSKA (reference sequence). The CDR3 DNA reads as TGCAGTGCTTCGAGGGGGCTAGTCGAGCAGTACTTC. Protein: CSASRGLVEQYF.

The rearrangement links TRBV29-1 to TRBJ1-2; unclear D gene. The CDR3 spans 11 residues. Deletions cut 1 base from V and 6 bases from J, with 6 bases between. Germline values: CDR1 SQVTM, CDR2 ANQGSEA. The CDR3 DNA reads TGCAGCGTTGAAGGTCGGCATGGCTACACCTTC. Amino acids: CSVEGRHGYTF.

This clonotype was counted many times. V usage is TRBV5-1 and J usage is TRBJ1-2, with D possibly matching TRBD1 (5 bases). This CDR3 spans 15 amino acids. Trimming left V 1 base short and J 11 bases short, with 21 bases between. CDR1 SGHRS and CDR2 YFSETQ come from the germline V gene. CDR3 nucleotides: TGCGCCAGCAGCTTGACTCTCGGGACCAAAACTCAATACACCTTC. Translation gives CASSLTLGTKTQYTF.

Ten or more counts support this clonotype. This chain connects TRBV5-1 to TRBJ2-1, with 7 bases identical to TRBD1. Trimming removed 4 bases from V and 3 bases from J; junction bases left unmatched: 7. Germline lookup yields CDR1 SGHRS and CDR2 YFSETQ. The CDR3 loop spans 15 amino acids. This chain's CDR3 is CASSLRRQGYNEQFF. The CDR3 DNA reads TGCGCCAGCAGCCTGCGCCGACAGGGCTACAATGAGCAGTTCTTC.

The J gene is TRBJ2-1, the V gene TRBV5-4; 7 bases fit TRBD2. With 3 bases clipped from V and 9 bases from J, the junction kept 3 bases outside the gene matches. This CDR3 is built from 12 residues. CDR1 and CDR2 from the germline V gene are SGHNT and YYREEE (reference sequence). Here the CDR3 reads CASSSIAGEQFF. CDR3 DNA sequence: TGTGCCAGCAGCTCGATAGCGGGTGAGCAGTTCTTC.

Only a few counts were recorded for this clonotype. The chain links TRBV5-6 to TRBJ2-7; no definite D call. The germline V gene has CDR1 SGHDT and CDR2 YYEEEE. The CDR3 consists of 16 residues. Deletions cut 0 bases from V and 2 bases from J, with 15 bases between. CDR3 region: CASSLVGTGVAYEQYF. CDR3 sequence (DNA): TGTGCCAGCAGCTTGGTGGGCACTGGAGTTGCCTACGAGCAGTACTTC.

The DNA of the CDR3 is TGTGCCAGCAGCGTAGGGACCACAGATACGCAGTATTTT. Protein sequence: CASSVGTTDTQYF. The V call is TRBV9, the J call TRBJ2-3; D is unclear. This CDR3 has 13 amino acids. Trimming cost V 0 bases and J 2 bases, with 4 bases left between them. Germline CDR1 and CDR2: SGDLS and YYNGEE.

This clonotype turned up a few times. The CDR3 nucleotides read TGTGCCAGCAGCAACAGGGGCACCTACGAGCAGTACTTC. This gives the protein CASSNRGTYEQYF. This chain links TRBV2 with TRBJ2-7, with 7 bases fitting TRBD1. This CDR3 has 13 amino acids. Germline CDR1 is SNHLY and CDR2 is FYNNEI. V was pared by 6 bases and J by 2 bases, with 4 bases of the junction left unmatched.

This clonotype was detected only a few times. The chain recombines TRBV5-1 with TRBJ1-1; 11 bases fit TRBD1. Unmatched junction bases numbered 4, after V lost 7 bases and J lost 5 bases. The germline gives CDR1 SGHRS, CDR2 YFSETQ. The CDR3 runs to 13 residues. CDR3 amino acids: CASGTGGRTEAFF. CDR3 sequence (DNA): TGCGCCAGCGGGACAGGGGGACGAACTGAAGCTTTCTTT.

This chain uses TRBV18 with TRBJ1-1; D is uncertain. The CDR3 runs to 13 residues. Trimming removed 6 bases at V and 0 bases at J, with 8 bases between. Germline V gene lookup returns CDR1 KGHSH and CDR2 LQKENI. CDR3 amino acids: CASSDILNTEAFF. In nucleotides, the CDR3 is TGTGCCAGCTCGGATATACTGAACACTGAAGCTTTCTTT.

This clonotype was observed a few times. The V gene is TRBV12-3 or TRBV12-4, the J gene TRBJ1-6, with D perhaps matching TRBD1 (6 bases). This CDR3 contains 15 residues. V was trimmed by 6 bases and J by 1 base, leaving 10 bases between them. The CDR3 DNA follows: TGTGCCAGCAGAGAACAGGGTTCCTATAATTCACCCCTCCACTTT. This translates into CASREQGSYNSPLHF.

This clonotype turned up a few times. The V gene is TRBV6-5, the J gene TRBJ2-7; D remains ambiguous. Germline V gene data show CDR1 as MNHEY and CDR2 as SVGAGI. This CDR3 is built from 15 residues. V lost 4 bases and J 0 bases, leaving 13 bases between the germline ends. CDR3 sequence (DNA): TGTGCCAGCAGTTCGCCCGGCGAGGCCTCCTACGAGCAGTACTTC. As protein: CASSSPGEASYEQYF.

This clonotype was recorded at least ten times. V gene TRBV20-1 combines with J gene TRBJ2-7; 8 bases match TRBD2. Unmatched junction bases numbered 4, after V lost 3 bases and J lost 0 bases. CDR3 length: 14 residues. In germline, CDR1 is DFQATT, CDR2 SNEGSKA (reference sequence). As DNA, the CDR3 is TGCAGTGCTAGGGTTGGGACTAGCTCCTACGAGCAGTACTTC. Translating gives CSARVGTSSYEQYF.

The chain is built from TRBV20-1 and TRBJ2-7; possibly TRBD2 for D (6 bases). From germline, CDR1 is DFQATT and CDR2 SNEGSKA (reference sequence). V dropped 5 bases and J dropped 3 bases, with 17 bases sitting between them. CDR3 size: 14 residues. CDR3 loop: CSAPPAGGYYEQYF. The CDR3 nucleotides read TGCAGTGCTCCCCCGGCCGGAGGGTACTACGAGCAGTACTTC.

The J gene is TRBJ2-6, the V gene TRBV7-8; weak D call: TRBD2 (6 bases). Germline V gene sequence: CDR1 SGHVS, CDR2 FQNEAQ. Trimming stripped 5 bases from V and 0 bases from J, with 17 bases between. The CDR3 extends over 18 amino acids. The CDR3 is CASSLRKEGLSGANVLTF. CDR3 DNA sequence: TGTGCCAGCAGCCTCAGAAAGGAGGGCCTCTCTGGGGCCAACGTCCTGACTTTC.

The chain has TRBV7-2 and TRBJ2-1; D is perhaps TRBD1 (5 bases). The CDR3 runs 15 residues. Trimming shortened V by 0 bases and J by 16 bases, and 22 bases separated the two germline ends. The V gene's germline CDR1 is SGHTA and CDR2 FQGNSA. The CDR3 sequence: CASSLAVESLGHLFF. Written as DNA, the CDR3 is TGTGCCAGCAGCTTAGCGGTAGAGTCCTTGGGGCACCTTTTCTTC. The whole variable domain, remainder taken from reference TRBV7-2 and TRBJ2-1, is GAGVSQSPSNKVTEKGKDVELRCDPISGHTALYWYRQSLGQGLEFLIYFQGNSAPDKSGLPSDRFSAERTGGSVSTLTIQRTQQEDSAVYLCASSLAVESLGHLFFGPGTRLTVL.

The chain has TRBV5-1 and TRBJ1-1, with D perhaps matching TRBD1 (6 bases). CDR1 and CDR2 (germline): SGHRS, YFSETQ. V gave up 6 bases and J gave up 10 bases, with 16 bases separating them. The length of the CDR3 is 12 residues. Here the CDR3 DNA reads TGCGCCAGCACCGACCCAGGACAGCGAGCTTTCTTT. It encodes CASTDPGQRAFF. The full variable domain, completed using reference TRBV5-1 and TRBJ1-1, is KAGVTQTPRYLIKTRGQQVTLSCSPISGHRSVSWYQQTPGQGLQFLFEYFSETQRNKGNFPGRFSGRQFSNSRSEMNVSTLELGDSALYLCASTDPGQRAFFGQGTRLTVV.

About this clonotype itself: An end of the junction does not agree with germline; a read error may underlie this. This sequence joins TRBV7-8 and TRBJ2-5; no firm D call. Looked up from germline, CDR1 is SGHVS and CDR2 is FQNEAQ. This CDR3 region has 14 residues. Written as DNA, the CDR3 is TGTGCCAGCAGCTTAGAGCCGGTTCAAAGGGCCCAGGACTTC. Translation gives CASSLEPVQRAQDF.

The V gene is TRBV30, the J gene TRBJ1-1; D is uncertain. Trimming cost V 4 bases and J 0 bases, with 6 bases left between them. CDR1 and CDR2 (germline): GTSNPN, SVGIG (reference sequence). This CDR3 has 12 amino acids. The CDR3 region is CAWTVLNTEAFF. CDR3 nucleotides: TGTGCCTGGACGGTGTTGAACACTGAAGCTTTCTTT.

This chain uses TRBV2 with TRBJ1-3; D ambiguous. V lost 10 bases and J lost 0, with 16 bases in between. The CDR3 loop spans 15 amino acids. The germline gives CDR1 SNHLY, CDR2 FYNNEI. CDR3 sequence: CATRMGSSSGNTIYF. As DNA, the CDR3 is TGTGCCACCAGGATGGGGTCGAGCTCTGGAAACACCATATATTTT.

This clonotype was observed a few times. Here the CDR3 reads CASSFRGRVEDTQYF. In nucleotides, the CDR3 is TGTGCCAGCAGCTTTCGGGGGAGGGTAGAGGATACGCAGTATTTT. This chain connects TRBV11-3 to TRBJ2-3, with 7 bases that match TRBD2. The germline gives CDR1 SGHNT, CDR2 YENEEA. Unmatched junction bases numbered 9, after V lost 3 bases and J lost 6 bases. The CDR3 consists of 15 residues. Drawing the rest from reference TRBV11-3 and TRBJ2-3, the complete variable domain is EAGVVQSPRYKIIEKKQPVAFWCNPISGHNTLYWYLQNLGQGPELLIRYENEEAVDDSQLPKDRFSAERLKGVDSTLKIQPAELGDSAVYLCASSFRGRVEDTQYFGPGTRLTVL.

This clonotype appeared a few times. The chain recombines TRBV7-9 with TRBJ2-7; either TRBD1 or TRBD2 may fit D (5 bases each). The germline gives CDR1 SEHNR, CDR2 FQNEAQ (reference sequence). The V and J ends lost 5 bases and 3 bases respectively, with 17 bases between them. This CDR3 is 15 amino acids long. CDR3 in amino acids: CASSPPPGRGYEQYF. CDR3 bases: TGTGCCAGCAGCCCCCCTCCGGGACGGGGCTACGAGCAGTACTTC.